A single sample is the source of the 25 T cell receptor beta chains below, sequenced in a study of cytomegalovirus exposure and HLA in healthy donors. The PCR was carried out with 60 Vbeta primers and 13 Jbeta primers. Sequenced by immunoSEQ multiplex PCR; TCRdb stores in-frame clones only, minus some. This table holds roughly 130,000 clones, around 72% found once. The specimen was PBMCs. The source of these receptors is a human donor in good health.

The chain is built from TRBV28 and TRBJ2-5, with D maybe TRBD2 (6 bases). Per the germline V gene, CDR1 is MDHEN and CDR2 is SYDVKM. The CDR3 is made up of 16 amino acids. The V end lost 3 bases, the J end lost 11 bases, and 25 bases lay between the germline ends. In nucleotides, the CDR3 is TGTGCCAGCAGTTTCTCCTCAGGGTCGAGGACTCGGGAGCAGTACTTC. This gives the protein CASSFSSGSRTREQYF.

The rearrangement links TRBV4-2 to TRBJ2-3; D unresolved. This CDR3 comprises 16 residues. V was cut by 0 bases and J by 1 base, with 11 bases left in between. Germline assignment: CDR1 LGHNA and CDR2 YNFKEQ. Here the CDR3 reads CASSQDASSGTDTQYF. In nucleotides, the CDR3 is TGTGCCAGCAGCCAAGATGCGAGCTCCGGCACAGATACGCAGTATTTT.

The CDR3 DNA reads TGTGCCAGCACAGGGATGGACAATCAGCCCCAGCATTTT. Translating gives CASTGMDNQPQHF. The chain has TRBV2 and TRBJ1-5; weak D call: TRBD1 (5 bases). Germline V gene sequence: CDR1 SNHLY, CDR2 FYNNEI. With 7 bases removed from V and 3 bases from J, the gap between germline ends came to 10 bases. This CDR3 is 13 amino acids long.

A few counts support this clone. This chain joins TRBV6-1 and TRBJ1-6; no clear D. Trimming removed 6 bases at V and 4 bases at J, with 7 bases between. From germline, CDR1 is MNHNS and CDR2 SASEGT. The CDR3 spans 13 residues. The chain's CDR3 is CASRGAYNSPLHF. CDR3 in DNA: TGTGCCAGCAGGGGCGCGTATAATTCACCCCTCCACTTT.

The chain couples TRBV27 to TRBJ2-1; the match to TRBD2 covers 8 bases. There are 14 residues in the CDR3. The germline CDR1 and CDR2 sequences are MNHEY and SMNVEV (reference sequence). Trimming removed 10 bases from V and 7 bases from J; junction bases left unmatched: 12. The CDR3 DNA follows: TGTGCCACCCAACGCGGGAGGTGGGGAAATGAGCAGTTCTTC. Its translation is CATQRGRWGNEQFF.

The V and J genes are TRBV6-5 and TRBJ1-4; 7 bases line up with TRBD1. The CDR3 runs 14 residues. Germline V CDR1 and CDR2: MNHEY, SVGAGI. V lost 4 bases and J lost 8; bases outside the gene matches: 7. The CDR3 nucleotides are TGTGCCAGCAGTTGGACAGGCGGCAGAGAAAAACTGTTTTTT. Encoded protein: CASSWTGGREKLFF.

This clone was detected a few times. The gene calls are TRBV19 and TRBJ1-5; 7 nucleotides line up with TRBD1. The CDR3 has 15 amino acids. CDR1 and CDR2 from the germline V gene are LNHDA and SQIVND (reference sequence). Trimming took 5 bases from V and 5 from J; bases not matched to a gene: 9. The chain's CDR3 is CASSPRTGYYQPQHF. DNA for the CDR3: TGTGCCAGTAGTCCAAGGACAGGTTACTATCAGCCCCAGCATTTT.

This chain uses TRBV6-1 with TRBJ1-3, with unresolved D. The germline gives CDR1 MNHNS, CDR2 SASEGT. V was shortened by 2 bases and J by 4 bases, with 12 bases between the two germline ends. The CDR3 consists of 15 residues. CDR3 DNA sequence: TGTGCCAGCAGTGAAATGGGCAGGCCAGGAAACACCATATATTTT. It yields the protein CASSEMGRPGNTIYF.

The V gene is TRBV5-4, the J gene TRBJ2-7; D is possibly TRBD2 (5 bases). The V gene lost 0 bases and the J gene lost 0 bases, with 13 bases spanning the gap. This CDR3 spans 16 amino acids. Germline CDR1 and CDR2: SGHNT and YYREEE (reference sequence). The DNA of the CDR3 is TGTGCCAGCAGCTTGGCCGGGAAGGGCGGCTCCTACGAGCAGTACTTC. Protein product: CASSLAGKGGSYEQYF.

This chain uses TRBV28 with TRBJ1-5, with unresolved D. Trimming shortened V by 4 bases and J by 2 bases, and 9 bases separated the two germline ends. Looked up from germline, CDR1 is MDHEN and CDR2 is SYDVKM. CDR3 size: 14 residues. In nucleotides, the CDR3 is TGTGCCAGCAGTTCAGGAGGAGGCAATCAGCCCCAGCATTTT. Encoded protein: CASSSGGGNQPQHF.

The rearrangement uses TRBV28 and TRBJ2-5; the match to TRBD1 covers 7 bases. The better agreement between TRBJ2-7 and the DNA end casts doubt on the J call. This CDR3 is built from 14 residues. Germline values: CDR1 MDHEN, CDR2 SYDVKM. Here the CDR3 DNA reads TGTGCCAGCACCAGAGACAGGGTCCTCGACGAGCAGTACTTC. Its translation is CASTRDRVLDEQYF.

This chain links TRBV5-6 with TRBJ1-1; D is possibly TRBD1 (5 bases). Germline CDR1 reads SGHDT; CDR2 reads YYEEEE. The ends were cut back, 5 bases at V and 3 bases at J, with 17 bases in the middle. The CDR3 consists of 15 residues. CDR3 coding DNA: TGTGCCAGCAGTTCCCAGGGAGGAGTGGACACTGAAGCTTTCTTT. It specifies CASSSQGGVDTEAFF.

CDR3 sequence (DNA): TGTGCCAGCAGTGCGGGGGGAGTCAATGAAAAACTGTTTTTT. Amino acid sequence: CASSAGGVNEKLFF. The chain is built from TRBV2 and TRBJ1-4, with D possibly matching TRBD1 (5 bases). Between the trimmed V and J ends, which lost 4 bases and 5 bases, there was a span of 11 bases. Germline CDR1 reads SNHLY; CDR2 reads FYNNEI. This CDR3 has 14 residues.

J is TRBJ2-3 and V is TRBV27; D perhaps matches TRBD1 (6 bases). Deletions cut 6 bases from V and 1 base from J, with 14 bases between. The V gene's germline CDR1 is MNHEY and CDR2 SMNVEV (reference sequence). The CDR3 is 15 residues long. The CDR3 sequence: CASSPMGHRTDTQYF. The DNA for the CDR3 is TGTGCCAGCAGCCCGATGGGACACCGCACAGATACGCAGTATTTT.

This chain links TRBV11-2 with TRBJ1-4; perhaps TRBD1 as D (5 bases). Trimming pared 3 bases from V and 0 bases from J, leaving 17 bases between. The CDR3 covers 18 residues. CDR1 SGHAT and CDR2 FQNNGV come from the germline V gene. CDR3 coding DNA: TGTGCCAGCAGCTTTAGAATTGGGGCAGTAGCAACTAATGAAAAACTGTTTTTT. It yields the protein CASSFRIGAVATNEKLFF. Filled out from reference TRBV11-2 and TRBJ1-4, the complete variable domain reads EAGVAQSPRYKIIEKRQSVAFWCNPISGHATLYWYQQILGQGPKLLIQFQNNGVVDDSQLPKDRFSAERLKGVDSTLKIQPAKLEDSAVYLCASSFRIGAVATNEKLFFGSGTQLSVL.

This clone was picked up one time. The CDR3 loop reads CSVEDFGKGNEQFF. CDR3 nucleotides: TGCAGCGTTGAAGATTTCGGGAAGGGCAATGAGCAGTTCTTC. This chain joins TRBV29-1 and TRBJ2-1, with D perhaps TRBD2 (5 bases). Trimming cost V 0 bases and J 6 bases, with 12 bases left between them. The V gene's germline CDR1 is SQVTM and CDR2 ANQGSEA. The CDR3 has 14 residues.

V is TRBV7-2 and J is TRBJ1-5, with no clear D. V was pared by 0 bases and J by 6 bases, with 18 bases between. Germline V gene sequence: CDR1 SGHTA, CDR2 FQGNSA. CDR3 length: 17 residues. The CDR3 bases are TGTGCCAGCAGCTTAGCGGGTTCGGGTGTAAGGAGTCAGCCCCAGCATTTT. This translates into CASSLAGSGVRSQPQHF. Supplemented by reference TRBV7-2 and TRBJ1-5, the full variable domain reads GAGVSQSPSNKVTEKGKDVELRCDPISGHTALYWYRQSLGQGLEFLIYFQGNSAPDKSGLPSDRFSAERTGGSVSTLTIQRTQQEDSAVYLCASSLAGSGVRSQPQHFGDGTRLSIL.

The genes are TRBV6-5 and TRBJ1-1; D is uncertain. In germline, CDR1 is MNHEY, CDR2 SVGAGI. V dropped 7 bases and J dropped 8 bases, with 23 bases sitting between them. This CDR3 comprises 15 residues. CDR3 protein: CASNPSWGGQSEAFF. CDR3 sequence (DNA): TGTGCCAGCAACCCATCGTGGGGAGGGCAATCCGAAGCTTTCTTT.

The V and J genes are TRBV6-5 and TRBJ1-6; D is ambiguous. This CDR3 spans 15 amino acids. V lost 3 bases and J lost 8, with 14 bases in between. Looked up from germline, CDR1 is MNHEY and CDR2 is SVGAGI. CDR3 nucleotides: TGTGCCAGCAGTTATCAATCTCTGGCCGATTCACCCCTCCACTTT. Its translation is CASSYQSLADSPLHF.

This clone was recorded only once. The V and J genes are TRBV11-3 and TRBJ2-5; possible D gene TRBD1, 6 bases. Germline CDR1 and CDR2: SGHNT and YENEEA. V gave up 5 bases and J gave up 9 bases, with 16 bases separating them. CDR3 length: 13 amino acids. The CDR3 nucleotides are TGTGCCAGCAGCCCGGGGACAACCGGGGCCCAGTACTTC. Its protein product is CASSPGTTGAQYF.

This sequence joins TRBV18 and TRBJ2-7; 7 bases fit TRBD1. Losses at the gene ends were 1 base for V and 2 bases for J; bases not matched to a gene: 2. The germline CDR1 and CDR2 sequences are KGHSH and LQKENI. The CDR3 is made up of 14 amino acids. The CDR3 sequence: CASSPQGATYEQYF. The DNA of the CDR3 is TGTGCCAGCTCACCACAGGGGGCTACCTACGAGCAGTACTTC.

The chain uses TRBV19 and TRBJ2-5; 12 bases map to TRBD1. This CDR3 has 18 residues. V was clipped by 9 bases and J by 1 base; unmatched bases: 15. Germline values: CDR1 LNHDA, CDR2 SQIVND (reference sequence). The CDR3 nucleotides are TGTGCCAGGTCGGTCGGGACAGGGGGCGCTTGCGTCCAAGAGACCCAGTACTTC. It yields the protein CARSVGTGGACVQETQYF.

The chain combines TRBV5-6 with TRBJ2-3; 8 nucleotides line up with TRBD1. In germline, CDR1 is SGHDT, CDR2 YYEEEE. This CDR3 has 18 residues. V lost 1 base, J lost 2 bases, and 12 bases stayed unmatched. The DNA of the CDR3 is TGTGCCAGCAGCTTGTTTTACAGGGGGACTGGCCCCACAGATACGCAGTATTTT. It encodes CASSLFYRGTGPTDTQYF.

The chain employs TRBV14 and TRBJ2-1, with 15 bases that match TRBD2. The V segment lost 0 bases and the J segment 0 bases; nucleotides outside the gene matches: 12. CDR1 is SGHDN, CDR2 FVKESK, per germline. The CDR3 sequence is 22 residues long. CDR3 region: CASSQDWAGTSGRLGSYNEQFF. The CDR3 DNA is TGTGCCAGCAGCCAAGATTGGGCCGGGACTAGCGGGAGGCTAGGCTCCTACAATGAGCAGTTCTTC.

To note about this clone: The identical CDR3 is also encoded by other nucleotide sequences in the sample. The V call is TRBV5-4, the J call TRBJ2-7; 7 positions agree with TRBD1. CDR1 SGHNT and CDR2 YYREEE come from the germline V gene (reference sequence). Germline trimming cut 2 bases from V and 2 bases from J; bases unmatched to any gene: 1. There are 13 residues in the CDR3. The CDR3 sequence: CASSLDRAYEQYF. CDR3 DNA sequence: TGTGCCAGCAGCTTAGACAGGGCCTACGAGCAGTACTTC.